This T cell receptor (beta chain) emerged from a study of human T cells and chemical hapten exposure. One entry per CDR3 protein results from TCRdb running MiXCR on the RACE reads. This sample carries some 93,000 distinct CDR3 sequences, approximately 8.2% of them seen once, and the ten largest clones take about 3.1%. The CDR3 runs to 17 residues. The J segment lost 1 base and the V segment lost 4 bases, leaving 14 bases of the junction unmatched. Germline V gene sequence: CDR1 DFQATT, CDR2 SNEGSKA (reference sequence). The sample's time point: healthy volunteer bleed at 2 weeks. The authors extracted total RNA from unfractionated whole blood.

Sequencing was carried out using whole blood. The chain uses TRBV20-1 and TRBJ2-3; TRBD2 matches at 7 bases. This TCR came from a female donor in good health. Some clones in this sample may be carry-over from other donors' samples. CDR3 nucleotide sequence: TGCAGTGCTACGAACGCCGGAGGGAGGGCCGGCACAGATACGCAGTATTTT. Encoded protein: CSATNAGGRAGTDTQYF.